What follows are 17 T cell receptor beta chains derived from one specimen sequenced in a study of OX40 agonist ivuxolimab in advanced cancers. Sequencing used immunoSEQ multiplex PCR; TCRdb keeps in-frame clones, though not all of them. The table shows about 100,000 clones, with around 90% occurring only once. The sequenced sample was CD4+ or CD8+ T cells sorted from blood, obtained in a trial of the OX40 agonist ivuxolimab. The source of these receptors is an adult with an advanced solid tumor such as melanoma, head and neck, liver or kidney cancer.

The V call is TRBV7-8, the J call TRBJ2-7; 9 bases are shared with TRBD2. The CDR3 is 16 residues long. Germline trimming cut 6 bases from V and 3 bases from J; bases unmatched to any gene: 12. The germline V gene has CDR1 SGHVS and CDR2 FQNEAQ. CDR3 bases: TGTGCCAGCAGTGTTTTGTTTCGCGGGAGGGACTACGAGCAGTACTTC. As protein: CASSVLFRGRDYEQYF.

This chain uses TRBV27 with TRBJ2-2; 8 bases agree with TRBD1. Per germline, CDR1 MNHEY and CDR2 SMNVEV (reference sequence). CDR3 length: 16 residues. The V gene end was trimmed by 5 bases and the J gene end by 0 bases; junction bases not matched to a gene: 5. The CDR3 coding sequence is TGTGCCAGCAGTCGAACAGGGGGTCCGAACACCGGGGAGCTGTTTTTT. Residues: CASSRTGGPNTGELFF.

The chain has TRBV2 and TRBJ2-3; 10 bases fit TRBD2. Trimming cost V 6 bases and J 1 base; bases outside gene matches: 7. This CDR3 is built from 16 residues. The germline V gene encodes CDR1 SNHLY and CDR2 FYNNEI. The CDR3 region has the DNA TGTGCCAGCAGGGACTGGCTAGCGGGAGGCACAGATACGCAGTATTTT. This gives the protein CASRDWLAGGTDTQYF.

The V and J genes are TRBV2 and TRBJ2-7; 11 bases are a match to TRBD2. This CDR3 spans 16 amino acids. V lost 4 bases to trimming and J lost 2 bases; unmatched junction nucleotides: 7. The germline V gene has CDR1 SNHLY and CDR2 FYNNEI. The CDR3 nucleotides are TGTGCCAGCAGTGTGGGGCTAGCGGGAGGAACCTACGAGCAGTACTTC. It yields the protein CASSVGLAGGTYEQYF.

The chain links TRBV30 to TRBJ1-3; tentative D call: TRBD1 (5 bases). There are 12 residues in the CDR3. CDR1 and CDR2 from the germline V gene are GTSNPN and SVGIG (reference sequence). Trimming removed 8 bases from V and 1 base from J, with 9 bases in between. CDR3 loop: CASRASGNTIYF. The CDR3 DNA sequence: TGTGCCAGCAGGGCGTCTGGAAACACCATATATTTT.

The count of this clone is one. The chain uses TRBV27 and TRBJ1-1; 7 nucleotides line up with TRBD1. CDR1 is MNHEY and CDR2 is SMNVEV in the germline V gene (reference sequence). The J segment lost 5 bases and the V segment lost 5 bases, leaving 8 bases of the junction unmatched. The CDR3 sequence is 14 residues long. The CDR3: CASSPDRWLTEAFF. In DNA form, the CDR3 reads TGTGCCAGCAGTCCGGACAGGTGGCTAACTGAAGCTTTCTTT.

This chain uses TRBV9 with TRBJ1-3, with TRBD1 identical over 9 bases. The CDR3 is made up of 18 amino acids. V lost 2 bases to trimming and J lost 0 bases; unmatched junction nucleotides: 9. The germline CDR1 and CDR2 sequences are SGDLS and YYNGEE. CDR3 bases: TGTGCCAGCAGCGTCGGGACAGGGCTAGGGCTCTCTGGAAACACCATATATTTT. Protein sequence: CASSVGTGLGLSGNTIYF.

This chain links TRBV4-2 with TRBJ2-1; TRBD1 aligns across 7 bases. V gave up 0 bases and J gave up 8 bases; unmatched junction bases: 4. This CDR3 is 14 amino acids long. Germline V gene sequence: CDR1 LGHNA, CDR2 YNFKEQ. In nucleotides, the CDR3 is TGTGCCAGCAGCCAAGATGGCGACAGGGATGAGCAGTTCTTC. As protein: CASSQDGDRDEQFF.

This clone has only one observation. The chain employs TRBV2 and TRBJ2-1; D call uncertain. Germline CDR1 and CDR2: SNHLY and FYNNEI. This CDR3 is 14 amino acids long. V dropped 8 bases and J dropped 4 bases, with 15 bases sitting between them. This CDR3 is CASSAAGQYNEQFF. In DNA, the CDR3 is TGTGCCAGCTCGGCGGCAGGTCAATACAATGAGCAGTTCTTC.

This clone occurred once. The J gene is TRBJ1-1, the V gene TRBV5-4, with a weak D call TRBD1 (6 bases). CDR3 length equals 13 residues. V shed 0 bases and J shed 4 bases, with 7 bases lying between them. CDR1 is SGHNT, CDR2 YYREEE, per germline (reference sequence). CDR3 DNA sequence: TGTGCCAGCAGCTTGGCAGGGGCCACTGAAGCTTTCTTT. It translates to CASSLAGATEAFF.

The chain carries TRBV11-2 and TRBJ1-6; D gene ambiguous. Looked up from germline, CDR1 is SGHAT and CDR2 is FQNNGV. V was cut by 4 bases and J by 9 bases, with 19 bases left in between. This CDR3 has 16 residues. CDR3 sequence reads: CASSSYLEPTPSPLHF. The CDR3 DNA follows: TGTGCCAGCAGCTCATATCTGGAACCTACCCCTTCACCCCTCCACTTT.

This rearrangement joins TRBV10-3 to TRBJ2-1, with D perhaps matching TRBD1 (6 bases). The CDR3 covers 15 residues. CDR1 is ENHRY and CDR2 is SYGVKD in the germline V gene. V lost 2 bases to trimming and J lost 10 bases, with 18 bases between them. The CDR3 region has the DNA TGTGCCATCAGTGAGGTCAGGGGCCTCCCCGGGGAGCAGTTCTTC. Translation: CAISEVRGLPGEQFF.

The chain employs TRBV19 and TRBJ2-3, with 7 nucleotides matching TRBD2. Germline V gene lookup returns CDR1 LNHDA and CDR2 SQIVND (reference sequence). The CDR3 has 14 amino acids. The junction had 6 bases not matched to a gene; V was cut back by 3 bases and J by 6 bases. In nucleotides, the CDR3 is TGTGCCAGTAGTATGGCGGGAGCGATGGATACGCAGTATTTT. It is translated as CASSMAGAMDTQYF.

CDR3 in amino acids: CASEGRRNTIYF. CDR3 nucleotides: TGTGCCAGCGAGGGACGCCGAAACACCATATATTTT. This rearrangement joins TRBV7-9 to TRBJ1-3; D may be TRBD1 (5 bases). Germline assignment: CDR1 SEHNR and CDR2 FQNEAQ (reference sequence). V was pared by 8 bases and J by 5 bases, with 10 bases between. This CDR3 comprises 12 residues.

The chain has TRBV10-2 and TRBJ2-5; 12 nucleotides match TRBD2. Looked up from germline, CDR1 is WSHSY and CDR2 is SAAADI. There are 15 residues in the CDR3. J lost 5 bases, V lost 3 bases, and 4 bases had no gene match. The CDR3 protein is CASSDLAGGSETQYF. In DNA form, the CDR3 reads TGCGCCAGCAGTGACCTAGCGGGAGGGTCGGAGACCCAGTACTTC.

The CDR3 bases are TGTGCCAGTAGTATTACGGCAGGGGGCGCGGGCTACACCTTC. It encodes CASSITAGGAGYTF. The V and J genes are TRBV19 and TRBJ1-2, with 8 bases fitting TRBD1. The CDR3 is 14 residues long. V lost 3 bases and J lost 8; bases outside the gene matches: 8. The germline CDR1 and CDR2 sequences are LNHDA and SQIVND (reference sequence).

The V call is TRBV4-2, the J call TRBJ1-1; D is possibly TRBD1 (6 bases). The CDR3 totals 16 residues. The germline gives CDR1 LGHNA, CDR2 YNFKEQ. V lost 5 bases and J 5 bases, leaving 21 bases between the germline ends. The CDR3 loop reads CASSIEWGRGYTEAFF. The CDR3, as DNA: TGTGCCAGCAGCATCGAATGGGGGAGGGGGTATACTGAAGCTTTCTTT.